Listed below are T cell receptor beta chains from one sample, sequenced in a study of shared clonotypes between healthy human individuals. Assay used: immunoSEQ multiplex PCR; TCRdb lists only in-frame clones, some missing. The data contain roughly 500,000 clones, about 96% of them singletons. Sequenced material: naive CD4+ T cells sorted from blood. All receptors come from a woman in her 30s in good health. CDR3s include the opening cysteine and the closing phenylalanine or tryptophan. A D gene is named only where the DNA matches it firmly. Clone sizes are given selectively: once, few, many, or a class where the clone is expanded.

d_gene: TRBD2
j_gene: TRBJ2-4
abundance: .
v_gene: TRBV19
CDR3aa: CAAKKPSGRMYIQYF
CDR3nt: TGTGCCGCAAAAAAACCTAGCGGGAGGATGTACATTCAGTACTTC

d_gene: TRBD1
j_gene: TRBJ2-7
abundance: .
v_gene: TRBV5-1
CDR3aa: CASSSRTGTYEQYF
CDR3nt: TGCGCCAGCAGCTCCCGGACAGGGACCTACGAGCAGTACTTC

d_gene: .
j_gene: TRBJ2-3
abundance: .
v_gene: TRBV5-1
CDR3aa: CASSFRSGSTDTQYF
CDR3nt: TGCGCCAGCAGCTTCAGGAGCGGGAGCACAGATACGCAGTATTTT

d_gene: .
j_gene: TRBJ2-5
abundance: .
v_gene: TRBV7-5
CDR3aa: CVRKRGGGGRRETQYF
CDR3nt: TGTGTCAGAAAAAGGGGTGGAGGGGGCAGGCGGGAGACCCAGTACTTC

d_gene: TRBD2
j_gene: TRBJ2-2
abundance: .
v_gene: TRBV7-3
CDR3aa: CASRPPGTSPGELFF
CDR3nt: TGTGCCAGCAGGCCTCCCGGGACTAGCCCCGGGGAGCTGTTTTTT

d_gene: .
j_gene: TRBJ2-7
abundance: .
v_gene: TRBV9
CDR3aa: CASSVGGNLYEQYF
CDR3nt: TGTGCCAGCAGCGTAGGTGGCAATCTCTACGAGCAGTACTTC

d_gene: .
j_gene: TRBJ1-2
abundance: .
v_gene: TRBV7-2
CDR3aa: CASSLSAGVDGYTF
CDR3nt: TGTGCCAGCAGCTTATCGGCAGGGGTCGATGGCTACACCTTC

d_gene: .
j_gene: TRBJ2-7
abundance: .
v_gene: TRBV7-8
CDR3aa: CASSPRRDIGSYEQYF
CDR3nt: TGTGCCAGCAGCCCCAGGAGAGACATCGGGTCCTACGAGCAGTACTTC

d_gene: TRBD2
j_gene: TRBJ2-3
abundance: .
v_gene: TRBV6-5
CDR3aa: CASSLTSGIPYF
CDR3nt: TGTGCCAGCAGCCTGACTAGCGGGATTCCGTATTTT

d_gene: .
j_gene: TRBJ2-5
abundance: .
v_gene: TRBV5-1
CDR3aa: CASSFGRELVETQYF
CDR3nt: TGCGCCAGCAGCTTTGGCCGGGAGTTAGTAGAGACCCAGTACTTC

d_gene: .
j_gene: TRBJ2-2
abundance: .
v_gene: TRBV4-1
CDR3aa: CASSQESLAALGELFF
CDR3nt: TGCGCCAGCAGCCAAGAATCCCTGGCTGCCCTAGGGGAGCTGTTTTTT

d_gene: .
j_gene: TRBJ1-5
abundance: .
v_gene: TRBV6-4
CDR3aa: CASSDSGGHQPQHF
CDR3nt: TGTGCCAGCAGTGACTCCGGAGGCCATCAGCCCCAGCATTTT

d_gene: TRBD2
j_gene: TRBJ2-5
abundance: .
v_gene: TRBV11-2
CDR3aa: CASGGLGLASKETQYF
CDR3nt: TGTGCCAGCGGGGGACTAGGGTTGGCCTCAAAAGAGACCCAGTACTTC

d_gene: .
j_gene: TRBJ2-5
abundance: .
v_gene: TRBV14
CDR3aa: CASSQELPRGQETQYF
CDR3nt: TGTGCCAGCAGCCAAGAGTTACCAAGGGGCCAAGAGACCCAGTACTTC

d_gene: TRBD1
j_gene: TRBJ2-7
abundance: .
v_gene: TRBV19
CDR3aa: CASSIYGTGGYEQYF
CDR3nt: TGTGCCAGTAGTATCTACGGGACAGGGGGCTACGAGCAGTACTTC

d_gene: .
j_gene: TRBJ1-5
abundance: .
v_gene: TRBV6-1
CDR3aa: CASSESDRSQPQHF
CDR3nt: TGTGCCAGCAGTGAAAGCGACAGGTCTCAGCCCCAGCATTTT

d_gene: .
j_gene: TRBJ2-3
abundance: once
v_gene: TRBV18
CDR3aa: CASSLQTDTQYF
CDR3nt: TGTGCCAGCTCACTTCAGACAGATACGCAGTATTTT

d_gene: TRBD2
j_gene: TRBJ2-1
abundance: .
v_gene: TRBV12-5
CDR3aa: CASGLGLAAYNEQFF
CDR3nt: TGTGCTAGTGGGCTGGGACTAGCTGCTTACAATGAGCAGTTCTTC

d_gene: TRBD2
j_gene: TRBJ2-3
abundance: .
v_gene: TRBV9
CDR3aa: CASSPGLAGVKDTQYF
CDR3nt: TGTGCCAGCAGCCCGGGACTAGCGGGAGTCAAAGATACGCAGTATTTT

d_gene: .
j_gene: TRBJ2-7
abundance: once
v_gene: TRBV11-2
CDR3aa: CASSLDLPATYEQYF
CDR3nt: TGTGCCAGCAGCTTAGATCTCCCAGCGACCTACGAGCAGTACTTC

d_gene: TRBD1
j_gene: TRBJ2-1
abundance: .
v_gene: TRBV27
CDR3aa: CASSLTGGYNEQFF
CDR3nt: TGTGCCAGCAGCCTGACAGGGGGCTACAATGAGCAGTTCTTC

d_gene: .
j_gene: TRBJ2-1
abundance: .
v_gene: TRBV27
CDR3aa: CASSLSTYNEQFF
CDR3nt: TGTGCCAGCAGTTTATCTACATACAATGAGCAGTTCTTC

d_gene: .
j_gene: TRBJ1-5
abundance: once
v_gene: TRBV27
CDR3aa: CASRSGRINQPQHF
CDR3nt: TGTGCCAGCAGATCGGGACGGATCAATCAGCCCCAGCATTTT

d_gene: TRBD2
j_gene: TRBJ2-7
abundance: .
v_gene: TRBV11-3
CDR3aa: CASSPSGRAYEQYF
CDR3nt: TGTGCCAGCAGCCCTAGCGGGAGGGCCTACGAGCAGTACTTC

d_gene: .
j_gene: TRBJ2-1
abundance: .
v_gene: TRBV11-2
CDR3aa: CASSLDTNEQFF
CDR3nt: TGTGCCAGCAGCTTAGATACCAATGAGCAGTTCTTC

d_gene: TRBD1
j_gene: TRBJ2-7
abundance: once
v_gene: TRBV2
CDR3aa: CASSQMAGGPYEQYF
CDR3nt: TGTGCCAGCAGCCAAATGGCAGGGGGCCCCTACGAGCAGTACTTC

d_gene: .
j_gene: TRBJ2-3
abundance: .
v_gene: TRBV9
CDR3aa: CASSVGASDRTDTQYF
CDR3nt: TGTGCCAGCAGCGTAGGCGCTAGCGACCGCACAGATACGCAGTATTTT

d_gene: .
j_gene: TRBJ2-5
abundance: .
v_gene: TRBV2
CDR3aa: CASSEVERRGETQYF
CDR3nt: TGTGCCAGCAGTGAGGTCGAGCGGCGGGGAGAGACCCAGTACTTC

d_gene: TRBD1
j_gene: TRBJ1-1
abundance: .
v_gene: TRBV29-1
CDR3aa: CSARAGGAGTEAFF
CDR3nt: TGCAGCGCCCGTGCAGGGGGCGCGGGGACTGAAGCTTTCTTT

d_gene: .
j_gene: TRBJ1-1
abundance: .
v_gene: TRBV19
CDR3aa: CASSYDRSNTEAFF
CDR3nt: TGTGCCAGTAGTTACGACAGGAGTAACACTGAAGCTTTCTTT

d_gene: .
j_gene: TRBJ1-2
abundance: .
v_gene: TRBV19
CDR3aa: CASSPTGNYGYTF
CDR3nt: TGTGCCAGTAGTCCCACAGGGAACTATGGCTACACCTTC

d_gene: .
j_gene: TRBJ2-6
abundance: .
v_gene: TRBV7-2
CDR3aa: CASSRPRSGANVLTF
CDR3nt: TGTGCCAGCAGCCGACCGCGCTCTGGGGCCAACGTCCTGACTTTC

d_gene: .
j_gene: TRBJ2-7
abundance: .
v_gene: TRBV5-1
CDR3aa: CASTLGGSGSGYEQYF
CDR3nt: TGCGCCAGCACCCTGGGGGGTAGCGGTTCCGGCTACGAGCAGTACTTC

d_gene: .
j_gene: TRBJ2-5
abundance: .
v_gene: TRBV7-2
CDR3aa: CASSRVGGASQETQYF
CDR3nt: TGTGCCAGCAGCCGCGTGGGGGGGGCGTCCCAAGAGACCCAGTACTTC

d_gene: .
j_gene: TRBJ1-1
abundance: .
v_gene: TRBV7-6
CDR3aa: CASSNSYKAFF
CDR3nt: TGTGCCAGCAGCAACTCCTACAAGGCTTTCTTT

d_gene: TRBD1
j_gene: TRBJ1-4
abundance: .
v_gene: TRBV11-2
CDR3aa: CASSLNPGGHEKLFF
CDR3nt: TGTGCCAGCAGCTTAAATCCAGGGGGTCATGAAAAACTGTTTTTT

d_gene: .
j_gene: TRBJ2-5
abundance: .
v_gene: TRBV5-1
CDR3aa: CASSSSPGPTLETQYF
CDR3nt: TGCGCCAGCAGCTCGTCACCGGGACCCACTTTAGAGACCCAGTACTTC

d_gene: TRBD2
j_gene: TRBJ2-7
abundance: .
v_gene: TRBV19
CDR3aa: CASSLAGHNSYEQYF
CDR3nt: TGTGCCAGTAGTCTAGCGGGACACAACTCCTACGAGCAGTACTTC

d_gene: .
j_gene: TRBJ2-6
abundance: once
v_gene: TRBV5-1
CDR3aa: CASSLASAGWYSGANVLTF
CDR3nt: TGCGCCAGCAGCTTGGCCTCGGCGGGGTGGTACTCTGGGGCCAACGTCCTGACTTTC

d_gene: .
j_gene: TRBJ1-1
abundance: .
v_gene: TRBV5-5
CDR3aa: CASSLLTRNTEAFF
CDR3nt: TGTGCCAGCAGCCTGCTAACAAGAAACACTGAAGCTTTCTTT

d_gene: .
j_gene: TRBJ2-5
abundance: .
v_gene: TRBV7-6
CDR3aa: CASSWTRAGTQYF
CDR3nt: TGTGCCAGCAGCTGGACGCGGGCCGGGACCCAGTACTTC

d_gene: .
j_gene: TRBJ2-1
abundance: .
v_gene: TRBV28
CDR3aa: CASSLWAGSGYNEQFF
CDR3nt: TGTGCCAGCAGTTTATGGGCTGGATCTGGTTACAATGAGCAGTTCTTC

d_gene: .
j_gene: TRBJ1-5
abundance: once
v_gene: TRBV19
CDR3aa: CASSIRWTGNQPQHF
CDR3nt: TGTGCCAGTAGTATAAGATGGACAGGCAATCAGCCCCAGCATTTT

d_gene: .
j_gene: TRBJ1-3
abundance: .
v_gene: TRBV2
CDR3aa: CASSATRGGNTIYF
CDR3nt: TGTGCCAGCAGTGCCACCAGGGGTGGAAACACCATATATTTT

d_gene: .
j_gene: TRBJ1-2
abundance: .
v_gene: TRBV28
CDR3aa: CASSSQNGVVLDGYTF
CDR3nt: TGTGCCAGCAGCTCACAAAACGGGGTGGTTCTCGATGGCTACACCTTC

d_gene: TRBD1
j_gene: TRBJ1-5
abundance: .
v_gene: TRBV29-1
CDR3aa: CSVEVTGGNNQPQHF
CDR3nt: TGCAGCGTTGAAGTGACAGGGGGCAACAATCAGCCCCAGCATTTT